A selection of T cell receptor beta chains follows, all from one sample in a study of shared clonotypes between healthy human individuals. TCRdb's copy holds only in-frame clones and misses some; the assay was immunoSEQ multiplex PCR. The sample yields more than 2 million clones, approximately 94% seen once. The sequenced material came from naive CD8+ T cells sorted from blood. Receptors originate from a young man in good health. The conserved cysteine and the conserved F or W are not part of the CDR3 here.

ASSGEEGKPPYEQY,TRBV19,TRBJ2-7
ASSHLGTGSFQPQH,TRBV4-1,TRBJ1-5
ASSQGQGGGTGELF,TRBV6-6,TRBJ2-2
ASHSSGGAASELF,TRBV10-2,TRBJ2-2
ASSEAVDPGQRYGYT,TRBV2,TRBJ1-2
ASSYPGPIGELF,TRBV6-5,TRBJ2-2
ASSPRTNGSPLH,TRBV27,TRBJ1-6
ASSFVGQGAYNEQF,TRBV7-9,TRBJ2-1
ASSYSRGGTYNEQF,TRBV6-5,TRBJ2-1
ASSLDRGQGEMDEQY,TRBV11-2,TRBJ2-7
ASSTRTGSGYT,TRBV9,TRBJ1-2
ASSQGVPGSYT,TRBV4-1,TRBJ1-2
ASSLVSVGVAYEQY,TRBV7-9,TRBJ2-7
ASSLLAGQGGSYNEQF,TRBV27,TRBJ2-1
ASSDSGANYGYT,TRBV2,TRBJ1-2
ASSVGLAYEQY,TRBV9,TRBJ2-7
ASSPAEFYGYT,TRBV7-2,TRBJ1-2
AWSGPGQETNTGELF,TRBV30,TRBJ2-2
ASSLTHGHGYT,TRBV27,TRBJ1-2
ASSRMASEVETQY,TRBV7-9,TRBJ2-5
ASSRDSSDTDTQY,TRBV6-5,TRBJ2-3
ASSYSEGLSPLH,TRBV6-5,TRBJ1-6
ASSGGTGGSYEQY,TRBV13,TRBJ2-7
ASRSGTEPFSGEQY,TRBV2,TRBJ2-7
ASSPWGQETQY,TRBV27,TRBJ2-5
AISESQGGTDTQY,TRBV10-3,TRBJ2-3
ASSYFRGETEAF,TRBV27,TRBJ1-1